This TCR beta chain was identified during a study of blood T cell repertoires in COVID-19. The CDR3 totals 15 residues. J was trimmed by 5 bases and V by 5 bases; bases with no gene match: 8. Germline V CDR1 and CDR2: SGHNT, YENEEA. Sequencing was performed with immunoSEQ multiplex PCR; in TCRdb, only in-frame clones are kept and a portion is missing. The sample lists 71,000 or so clones, about 80% occurring once. The receptor's source is an older man with acute or convalescent COVID-19. Sequencing was carried out using peripheral blood. The chain has TRBV11-3 and TRBJ1-1; 10 nucleotides line up with TRBD1. The CDR3, as DNA: TGTGCCAGCAGCCCGACAGGGGGCCGGGAGACTGAAGCTTTCTTT. Translation gives CASSPTGGRETEAFF.